Below, 25 T cell receptor beta chains from the same sample are listed, as sequenced in a study of Graves' ophthalmopathy and Graves' hyperthyroidism. The authors amplified TCR beta CDR3 regions, and they did so from RNA transcripts for repertoire sequencing. First-round RT-PCR with HTBI primers preceded a second-round multiplex PCR. TCRdb called the multiplex PCR reads again in MiXCR, with one record for every CDR3 protein. The sample holds 350,000 to 400,000 distinct CDR3 sequences; 15% are singletons and the top ten take roughly 7%. Sequenced sample: peripheral blood. Every receptor here comes from a woman aged 18-30 years with stable Graves' hyperthyroidism.

J is TRBJ1-1 and V is TRBV29-1, with unresolved D. CDR1 and CDR2 (germline): SQVTM, ANQGSEA. The CDR3 has 12 residues. The V end was cut by 6 bases, the J end by 0 bases, with 8 bases between. Here the CDR3 reads CSVKTVNTEAFF. The DNA for the CDR3 is TGCAGCGTCAAGACGGTGAACACTGAAGCTTTCTTT.

On this clonotype: Germline is not matched at one junction end, which may reflect a read error. This chain links TRBV5-6 with TRBJ1-1; D may be TRBD1 (5 bases). Germline-derived CDR1 and CDR2 are SGHDT and YYEEEE. The CDR3 consists of 14 residues. The chain's CDR3 is CASRPPGPNTEACF. CDR3 in DNA: TGTGCCAGCAGGCCCCCAGGGCCGAACACTGAAGCTTGCTTT.

CDR3 sequence reads: CASSFNRVGGISDTQYF. Written as DNA, the CDR3 is TGTGCCAGCAGTTTTAACAGAGTGGGGGGAATTTCAGATACGCAGTATTTT. The V and J genes are TRBV12-3 or TRBV12-4 and TRBJ2-3; D may be TRBD2 (6 bases). There are 17 residues in the CDR3. Trimming removed 3 bases at V and 4 bases at J, with 20 bases between.

This clonotype was recorded a few times. The V call is TRBV4-2, the J call TRBJ2-7; D is undetermined. Trimming removed 0 bases from V and 1 base from J, with 10 bases in between. The CDR3 is 15 residues long. From germline, CDR1 is LGHNA and CDR2 YNFKEQ. CDR3 DNA sequence: TGTGCCAGCAGCCAAGAGACGGTTCTTTCCTACGAGCAGTACTTC. This translates into CASSQETVLSYEQYF.

This clonotype was counted many times. The J gene is TRBJ2-7, the V gene TRBV19; 7 bases agree with TRBD1. CDR1 is LNHDA and CDR2 is SQIVND in the germline V gene (reference sequence). The J segment lost 4 bases and the V segment lost 5 bases, leaving 8 bases of the junction unmatched. The CDR3 spans 14 residues. The CDR3 loop reads CASSQPGQSYEQYF. The DNA of the CDR3 is TGTGCCAGTAGTCAGCCGGGACAGAGTTACGAGCAGTACTTC.

This clonotype was counted many times. The chain couples TRBV6-1 to TRBJ2-5, with TRBD2 as a possible D gene (5 bases). The CDR3 length is 15 residues. Between the trimmed V and J ends, which lost 2 bases and 5 bases, there was a span of 15 bases. Germline-derived CDR1 and CDR2 are MNHNS and SASEGT. For the CDR3, the DNA is TGTGCCAGCAGTGAAAGTCAGGACTTTGGGGAGACCCAGTACTTC. It is translated as CASSESQDFGETQYF.

This clonotype has at least ten counts. The chain combines TRBV19 with TRBJ1-1; D gene uncertain. The CDR3 is 14 amino acids. Germline assignment: CDR1 LNHDA and CDR2 SQIVND (reference sequence). Trimming removed 0 bases at V and 1 base at J, with 6 bases between. In nucleotides, the CDR3 is TGTGCCAGTAGTATAGACAGCCAGAACACTGAAGCTTTCTTT. Translating it yields CASSIDSQNTEAFF. Filled out from reference TRBV19 and TRBJ1-1, the complete variable domain reads DGGITQSPKYLFRKEGQNVTLSCEQNLNHDAMYWYRQDPGQGLRLIYYSQIVNDFQKGDIAEGYSVSREKKESFPLTVTSAQKNPTAFYLCASSIDSQNTEAFFGQGTRLTVV.

V gene TRBV15 combines with J gene TRBJ2-5; D is perhaps TRBD1 or TRBD2 (5 bases each). Germline assignment: CDR1 LNHNV and CDR2 YYDKDF (reference sequence). The germline V and J ends were trimmed by 6 bases and 5 bases, with 13 bases remaining between them. This CDR3 contains 13 residues. CDR3 coding DNA: TGTGCCACCAGTGTGTTTGGGGGTGAGACCCAGTACTTC. Translated: CATSVFGGETQYF.

This clonotype came up a few times. V is TRBV6-1 and J is TRBJ1-6; D is undetermined. Per germline, CDR1 MNHNS and CDR2 SASEGT. The CDR3 runs to 15 residues. Trimming stripped 8 bases from V and 7 bases from J, with 18 bases between. Here the CDR3 reads CASAVAGMVNSPLHF. For the CDR3, the DNA is TGTGCCAGCGCCGTGGCCGGTATGGTAAATTCACCCCTCCACTTT.

This clonotype was seen ten or more times. The chain couples TRBV6-5 to TRBJ1-1, with TRBD1 as a possible D gene (6 bases). This CDR3 region has 14 residues. The germline V and J ends were trimmed by 8 bases and 1 base, with 14 bases remaining between them. Germline lookup yields CDR1 MNHEY and CDR2 SVGAGI. CDR3 coding DNA: TGTGCCAGCTTGGGGGGCGCGGGGAACACTGAAGCTTTCTTT. It is translated as CASLGGAGNTEAFF.

The chain couples TRBV6-5 to TRBJ1-6; D unclear. Germline V gene sequence: CDR1 MNHEY, CDR2 SVGAGI. Trimming pared 2 bases from V and 0 bases from J, leaving 11 bases between. The CDR3 is made up of 17 amino acids. CDR3 region: CASSYGGVDSYNSPLHF. CDR3 DNA: TGTGCCAGCAGTTACGGCGGGGTCGACTCCTATAATTCACCCCTCCACTTT.

This clonotype appeared many times. One end of the junction varies from germline; a read error may be responsible. The V and J genes are TRBV7-7 and TRBJ1-6, with a tentative D call TRBD1 (6 bases). The CDR3 consists of 14 residues. Germline V gene data show CDR1 as SSHAT and CDR2 as FNYEAQ (reference sequence). Written as DNA, the CDR3 is TGTGCTAGCAGCTTAGGGGGGCGCAATTCACCCCTCCACTTT. This codes for CASSLGGRNSPLHF.

This clonotype occurred many times. This chain links TRBV6-5 with TRBJ1-2; 9 positions agree with TRBD1. Germline loops: CDR1 MNHEY, CDR2 SVGAGI. This CDR3 spans 17 amino acids. The V gene end was trimmed by 2 bases and the J gene end by 5 bases; junction bases not matched to a gene: 12. The CDR3 region is CASSYGAGQGGLYGYTF. The CDR3, as DNA: TGTGCCAGCAGTTACGGGGCGGGACAGGGCGGTTTGTATGGCTACACCTTC.

The chain is built from TRBV6-2 or TRBV6-3 and TRBJ2-4; tentative D call: TRBD2 (6 bases). Trimming took off 6 bases at V and 1 base at J, with 13 bases between the two ends. Germline lookup yields CDR1 MNHEY and CDR2 SVGEGT. The CDR3 length is 15 residues. In DNA form, the CDR3 reads TGTGCCAGCAGCACCCAAGGGACTGCCAAAAACATTCAGTACTTC. It codes for CASSTQGTAKNIQYF.

This clonotype was observed at least ten times. The gene calls are TRBV12-3 or TRBV12-4 and TRBJ1-1, with TRBD1 matching over 7 bases. With 9 bases clipped from V and 6 bases from J, the junction kept 16 bases outside the gene matches. The CDR3 has 15 residues. CDR3 amino acids: CASQGGFRGLAEAFF. CDR3 in DNA: TGTGCCAGTCAGGGGGGATTCAGGGGTTTGGCTGAAGCTTTCTTT.

This clonotype was picked up many times. This chain joins TRBV6-1 and TRBJ1-1; D uncertain. CDR1 is MNHNS, CDR2 SASEGT, per germline. V shed 10 bases and J shed 1 base, with 13 bases lying between them. This CDR3 comprises 13 residues. The CDR3 bases are TGTGCCACCCAACAGTACTCGAACACTGAAGCTTTCTTT. Protein product: CATQQYSNTEAFF.

This clonotype was observed at least ten times. The J gene is TRBJ1-1, the V gene TRBV6-1, with D perhaps TRBD1 (5 bases). Trimming shortened V by 4 bases and J by 5 bases, and 14 bases separated the two germline ends. Per germline, CDR1 MNHNS and CDR2 SASEGT. The CDR3 sequence is 14 residues long. CDR3 sequence: CASSVGGMGTEAFF. CDR3 bases: TGTGCCAGCAGTGTTGGGGGGATGGGTACTGAAGCTTTCTTT.

The chain has TRBV9 and TRBJ2-5, with 7 nucleotides matching TRBD1. The CDR3 covers 15 residues. The V segment lost 0 bases and the J segment 4 bases; nucleotides outside the gene matches: 6. Looked up from germline, CDR1 is SGDLS and CDR2 is YYNGEE. The CDR3 coding sequence is TGTGCCAGCAGCGTAGCGGTACAGGGGCTAGAGACCCAGTACTTC. Residues: CASSVAVQGLETQYF.

This clonotype was counted many times. This chain links TRBV19 with TRBJ1-2, with unresolved D. CDR3 size: 12 residues. Trimming took 0 bases from V and 6 from J, leaving 5 bases between them. Germline assignment: CDR1 LNHDA and CDR2 SQIVND (reference sequence). CDR3 nucleotides: TGTGCCAGTAGTATAGAGAGGGATGGCTACACCTTC. It codes for CASSIERDGYTF.

A remark on this clonotype: A much larger clone lies a single base off, so this may be a read error. The J gene is TRBJ1-5, the V gene TRBV12-3 or TRBV12-4, with D possibly matching TRBD1 (5 bases). The CDR3 sequence is 15 residues long. The CDR3 sequence is CASRPRDPPEQPEHF. In DNA form, the CDR3 reads TGTGCCAGCAGACCCCGGGACCCACCGGAACAGCCCGAGCATTTT.

This clonotype was observed at least ten times. This chain connects TRBV20-1 to TRBJ1-1; a weak D match, TRBD1 (6 bases). The CDR3 is 14 amino acids. CDR1 and CDR2 from the germline V gene are DFQATT and SNEGSKA (reference sequence). V was trimmed by 1 base and J by 5 bases, leaving 14 bases between them. CDR3 protein: CSARVLKGGTEAFF. The CDR3 DNA follows: TGCAGTGCTAGAGTGCTAAAAGGGGGAACTGAAGCTTTCTTT.

In its sample, this clonotype was seen a few times. Just one base apart from a much larger clone, this may be a read error. J is TRBJ2-7 and V is TRBV6-2 or TRBV6-3; TRBD2 is a possible D gene (6 bases). Germline assignment: CDR1 MNHEY and CDR2 SVGEGT. This CDR3 is built from 13 residues. In DNA form, the CDR3 reads TGTGTCAGCAGTAGCGGACGGAATTACGAGCAGTACTTC. This codes for CVSSSGRNYEQYF.

In this sample, this clonotype turned up a few times. The chain employs TRBV19 and TRBJ1-2; D ambiguous. The V end lost 7 bases, the J end lost 5 bases, and 20 bases lay between the germline ends. The CDR3 contains 15 residues. Germline values: CDR1 LNHDA, CDR2 SQIVND (reference sequence). The CDR3 DNA reads as TGTGCCAGTACCCCAATTACGACCGGGTGGTATGGCTACACCTTC. Residues: CASTPITTGWYGYTF.

This clonotype appeared a few times. The chain couples TRBV18 to TRBJ1-2; no clear D. The germline CDR1 and CDR2 sequences are KGHSH and LQKENI. The CDR3 has 14 residues. The V end was cut by 5 bases, the J end by 7 bases, with 17 bases between. The CDR3, as DNA: TGTGCCAGCTCAAAGGGAGAAGGACGAGTTGGCTACACCTTC. Its protein is CASSKGEGRVGYTF.

V and J are TRBV12-3 or TRBV12-4 and TRBJ2-5, with 9 positions matching TRBD1. The CDR3 extends over 13 amino acids. Trimming removed 6 bases from V and 5 bases from J; junction bases left unmatched: 4. The CDR3 region has the DNA TGTGCCAGCAGGCCGACAGGGGGGGAGACCCAGTACTTC. Translating it yields CASRPTGGETQYF.